This T cell receptor beta chain was identified in a study of blood T cell repertoires in COVID-19. Overall study: In each case, the material was cDNA or gDNA derived from T cells, B-cell-depleted T cells, or PBMCs.

Generated by immunoSEQ multiplex PCR, the TCRdb table keeps only in-frame clones and is missing some. Of about 46,000 clones in the sample, 88% were seen once. V lost 11 bases to trimming and J lost 1 base, with 20 bases between them. Germline CDR1 reads LNHDA; CDR2 reads SQIVND (reference sequence). The CDR3 is made up of 15 amino acids. The sequencing sample was made of peripheral blood. The receptor was isolated from a man aged 50 or older with active COVID-19. V is TRBV19 and J is TRBJ1-1; D unresolved. The CDR3 sequence is CAASSIRSQNTEAFF. CDR3 nucleotides: TGTGCCGCCAGTAGTATAAGGAGCCAGAACACTGAAGCTTTCTTT. Filled out from reference TRBV19 and TRBJ1-1, the complete variable domain reads DGGITQSPKYLFRKEGQNVTLSCEQNLNHDAMYWYRQDPGQGLRLIYYSQIVNDFQKGDIAEGYSVSREKKESFPLTVTSAQKNPTAFYLCAASSIRSQNTEAFFGQGTRLTVV.